This TCR beta chain comes out of a study of naive CD8 T cells in extremely preterm neonates. Study-wide context: Reported adult age range differs: roughly 25-50 years versus roughly 20-50 years.

CDR3 length: 13 amino acids. Germline CDR1 SGDLS, CDR2 YYNGEE. V was clipped by 0 bases and J by 3 bases, with 3 bases between them. Here immunoSEQ multiplex PCR was the method, and the copy in TCRdb shows in-frame clones only, minus some. The sample has around 6,400 clones; 95% to 98% are singletons. V gene TRBV9 combines with J gene TRBJ2-2; D is undetermined. The specimen was naive CD8+ T cells from blood. This sequence was found in a human donor in good health. The CDR3 sequence: CASSVGDTGELFF. CDR3 bases: TGTGCCAGCAGCGTAGGCGACACCGGGGAGCTGTTTTTT.